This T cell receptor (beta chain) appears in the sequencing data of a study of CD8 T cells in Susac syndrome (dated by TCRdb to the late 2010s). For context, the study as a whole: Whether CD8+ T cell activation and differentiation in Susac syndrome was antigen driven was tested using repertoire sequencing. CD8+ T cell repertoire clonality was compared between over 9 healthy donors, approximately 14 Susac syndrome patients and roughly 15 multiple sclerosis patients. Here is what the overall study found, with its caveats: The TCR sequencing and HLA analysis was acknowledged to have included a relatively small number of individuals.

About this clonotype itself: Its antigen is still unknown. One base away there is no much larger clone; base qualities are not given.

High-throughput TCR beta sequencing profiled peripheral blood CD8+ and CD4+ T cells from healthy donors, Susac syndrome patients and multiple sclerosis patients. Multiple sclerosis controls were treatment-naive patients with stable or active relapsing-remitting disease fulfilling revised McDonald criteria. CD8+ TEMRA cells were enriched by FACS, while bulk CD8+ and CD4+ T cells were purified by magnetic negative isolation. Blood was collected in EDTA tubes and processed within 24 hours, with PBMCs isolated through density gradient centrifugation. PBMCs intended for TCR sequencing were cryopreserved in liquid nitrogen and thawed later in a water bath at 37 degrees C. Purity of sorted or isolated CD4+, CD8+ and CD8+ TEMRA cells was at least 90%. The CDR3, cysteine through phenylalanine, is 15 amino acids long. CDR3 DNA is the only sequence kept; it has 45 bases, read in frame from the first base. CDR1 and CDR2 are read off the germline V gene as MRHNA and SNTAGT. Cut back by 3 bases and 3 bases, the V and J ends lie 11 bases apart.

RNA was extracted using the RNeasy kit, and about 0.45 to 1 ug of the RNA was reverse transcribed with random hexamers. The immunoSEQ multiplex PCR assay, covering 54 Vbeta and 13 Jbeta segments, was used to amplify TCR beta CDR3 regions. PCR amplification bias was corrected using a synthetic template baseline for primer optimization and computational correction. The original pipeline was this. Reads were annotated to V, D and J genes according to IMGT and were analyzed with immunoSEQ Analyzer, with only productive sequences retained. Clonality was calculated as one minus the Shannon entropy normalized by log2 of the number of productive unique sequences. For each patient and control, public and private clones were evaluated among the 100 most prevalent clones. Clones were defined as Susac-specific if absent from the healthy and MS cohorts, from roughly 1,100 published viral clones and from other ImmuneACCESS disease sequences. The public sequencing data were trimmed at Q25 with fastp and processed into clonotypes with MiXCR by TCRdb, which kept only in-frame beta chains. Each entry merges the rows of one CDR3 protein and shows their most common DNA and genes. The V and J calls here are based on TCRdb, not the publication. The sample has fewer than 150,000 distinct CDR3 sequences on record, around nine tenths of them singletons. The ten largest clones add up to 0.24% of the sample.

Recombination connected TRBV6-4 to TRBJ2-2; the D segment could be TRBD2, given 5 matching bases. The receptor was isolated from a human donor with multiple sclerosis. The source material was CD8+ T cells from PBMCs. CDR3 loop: CASSEISGDTGELFF. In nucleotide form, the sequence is TGTGCCAGCAGTGAAATATCCGGGGACACCGGGGAGCTGTTTTTT.